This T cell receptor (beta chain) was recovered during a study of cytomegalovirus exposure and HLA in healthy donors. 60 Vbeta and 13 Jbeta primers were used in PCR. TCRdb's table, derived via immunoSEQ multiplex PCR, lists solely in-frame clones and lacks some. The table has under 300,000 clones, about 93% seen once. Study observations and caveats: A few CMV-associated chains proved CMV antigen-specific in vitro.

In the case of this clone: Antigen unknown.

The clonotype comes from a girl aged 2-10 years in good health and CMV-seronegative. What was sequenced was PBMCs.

The CDR3 DNA reads TGCGCCAGCAGCTTCGGGGGGGCTGGGGAGACCCAGTACTTC. It yields the protein CASSFGGAGETQYF. The V gene is TRBV5-1, the J gene TRBJ2-5, with 8 bases matching TRBD2. Germline values: CDR1 SGHRS, CDR2 YFSETQ. This CDR3 has 14 amino acids. V was clipped by 2 bases and J by 5 bases; unmatched bases: 5.